The present T cell receptor (beta chain) was sequenced within a study of beta chain features in type 1 diabetes (dated by TCRdb to about 2018). With respect to the entire study: Patients and healthy donors did not differ in mean age, gender distribution, total cell number or subset yield. Across all samples, 107,917,701 sorted cells were examined, and cell number per subset correlated strongly with RNA yield. In the study, recently diagnosed type 1 diabetes patients and matched healthy donors were compared on the TCRB repertoires of their sorted circulating CD4+ T cell subsets. Whereas all 30 or so donors provided naive and central memory subsets, regulatory and stem cell-like memory subsets were isolated from just 8 patients and about 8 healthy donors. Findings and caveats that apply to the study as a whole: PCR might favor shorter templates, but patient and control samples were amplified and corrected together, so any skew would affect both groups equally. Only small numbers of individuals were included in the HLA sub-analyses, which left unresolved whether HLA type had any influence on TCRB rearrangement. The naive, central memory and regulatory TCRB repertoires appeared to resemble one another more closely among patients than among healthy donors. In all four CD4+ subsets, TCRB CDR3 length was moderately but significantly shorter in type 1 diabetes patients. Patients with type 1 diabetes made fewer insertions and deleted more nucleotides at VDJ recombination sites, implying thymic rearrangement abnormalities. Because cDNA was sequenced instead of genomic DNA, activated cells with high expression could be over-represented, although the groups did not differ in activation or CD3 levels.

This clone was seen a handful of times. Which antigen it targets is not known. Nothing much larger sits one base from this clone, and base qualities are not available. From each donor, a single peripheral blood sample of 90 to 150 mL on average was drawn into heparinised tubes. Using a panel that included CD45RO, CCR7, CD25, CD127, CD95 and CD27, naive, central memory, regulatory and stem cell-like memory CD4+ T cells were sorted on a BD FACSAria II. All sorted populations exceeded 98% purity. PBMCs were isolated right away by Lymphoprep density gradient centrifugation and were stained directly, without culture. To minimize batch effects, samples were stained and sorted in pairs, one healthy donor with one patient per experiment. V and J lose 7 bases and 6 bases, and a span of 17 bases separates them. From cysteine to phenylalanine, the CDR3 is 14 amino acids long. This entry keeps only the CDR3 DNA: 42 bases, framed from base 1. The germline V gene (reference sequence) provides CDR1 LNHDA and CDR2 SQIVND.

All of the isolated RNA was reverse transcribed with the High Capacity cDNA Reverse Transcription Kit, so expressed TCRB transcripts were sequenced. Deep immunoSEQ sequencing was applied to naive, central memory and regulatory T cell samples, giving an average of approximately 3.8 million total reads per sample. Sorted cells were lysed in RLT buffer, and RNA was extracted using DNase-treated RNeasy Micro or Mini kits according to cell number. To prevent cross-contamination, each cell subset was processed individually, whereas patient and healthy donor samples were processed jointly. TCRB sequences were amplified from cDNA with the immunoSEQ multiplex PCR, producing 87-bp fragments spanning the CDR3 region. The amplicons were sequenced using the Illumina HiSeq platform. Concerning the study's data processing: Synthetic template baselines were used to correct PCR bias computationally, reads within Hamming distance 2 were collapsed together, and singletons that could not be merged were discarded. Reads were aligned against IMGT so that V, D and J genes, CDR3 length and insertions or deletions at six rearrangement sites could be assigned. Within each subset, clonotype counts were normalized to the number of sorted cells before true diversity and Gini coefficients were calculated with the tcR R package. Repertoire sharing was quantified using the overlap coefficient calculated on TCRB nucleotide sequences. In its TCRdb copy, this immuneACCESS table keeps in-frame sequences only and misses some clones. Where compared with another copy, unresolved V genes explain less than half of these, and the others have no known cause. The V and J calls and clone size come from that table; D and trimming were worked out from the DNA. Across this sample there are about 160,000 clones, with 6.5% to 10% seen only once. Around 0.56% of the sample is taken by the ten largest.

The V gene is TRBV19 and the J gene is TRBJ2-3; possibly the D gene is TRBD1, per 5 matching bases. The specimen was central memory CD4+ T cells from blood. This TCR derives from a woman under 30 with type 1 diabetes. The bases are TGTGCCAGTAAGGCAGGGTTAGTCTCGGATACGCAGTATTTT. This gives the protein CASKAGLVSDTQYF.